One and the same sample provided the 4 T cell receptor beta chains below, sequenced in a study of T cell responses to AZD1222 COVID-19 vaccine. Assay: immunoSEQ multiplex PCR; the TCRdb copy retains only in-frame clones and omits some. The repertoire has 65,000 to 80,000 clones, 83% of them found once; the top ten carry about 1.3%. The input for sequencing was peripheral blood, taken 28 days after the second AZD1222 dose. The receptors shown here come from an adult who received the AZD1222 COVID-19 vaccine.

This chain's CDR3 is CSAELQETQYF. The CDR3 DNA follows: TGCAGTGCGGAGCTACAAGAGACCCAGTACTTC. The rearrangement links TRBV20-1 to TRBJ2-5; D unclear. CDR3 length: 11 residues. Trimming stripped 6 bases from V and 2 bases from J, with 7 bases between. Germline CDR1 and CDR2: DFQATT and SNEGSKA (reference sequence).

The chain joins TRBV7-6 to TRBJ2-7, with TRBD1 as a possible D gene (5 bases). V was clipped by 2 bases and J by 6 bases, with 32 bases between them. Per the germline V gene, CDR1 is SGHVS and CDR2 is FNYEAQ. This CDR3 region has 20 residues. The CDR3 coding sequence is TGTGCCAGCAGCTTACTCCCTTGCGAGCACCCCGACAGATTGTTCTGCGAGCAGTACTTC. Its protein product is CASSLLPCEHPDRLFCEQYF. Full variable domain (remainder filled in from reference TRBV7-6 and TRBJ2-7): GAGVSQSPRYKVTKRGQDVALRCDPISGHVSLYWYRQALGQGPEFLTYFNYEAQQDKSGLPNDRFSAERPEGSISTLTIQRTEQRDSAMYRCASSLLPCEHPDRLFCEQYFGPGTRLTVT.

V and J are TRBV25-1 and TRBJ2-6, with a possible D match to TRBD1 (6 bases). Deletions cut 4 bases from V and 3 bases from J, with 10 bases between. CDR3 length equals 15 residues. Germline CDR1 reads MGHDK; CDR2 reads SYGVNS. In DNA, the CDR3 is TGTGCCAGCAGTGTAGGGGGTGTTGGGGCCAACGTCCTGACTTTC. This sequence encodes CASSVGGVGANVLTF.

V gene TRBV9 combines with J gene TRBJ2-2; D might be TRBD1 or TRBD2, each matching 5 bases. The length of the CDR3 is 15 residues. The germline V gene has CDR1 SGDLS and CDR2 YYNGEE. V lost 6 bases and J 5 bases, leaving 17 bases between the germline ends. The chain's CDR3 is CASKKGSSDTGELFF. In nucleotides, the CDR3 is TGTGCCAGCAAAAAGGGGAGCTCAGATACCGGGGAGCTGTTTTTT.